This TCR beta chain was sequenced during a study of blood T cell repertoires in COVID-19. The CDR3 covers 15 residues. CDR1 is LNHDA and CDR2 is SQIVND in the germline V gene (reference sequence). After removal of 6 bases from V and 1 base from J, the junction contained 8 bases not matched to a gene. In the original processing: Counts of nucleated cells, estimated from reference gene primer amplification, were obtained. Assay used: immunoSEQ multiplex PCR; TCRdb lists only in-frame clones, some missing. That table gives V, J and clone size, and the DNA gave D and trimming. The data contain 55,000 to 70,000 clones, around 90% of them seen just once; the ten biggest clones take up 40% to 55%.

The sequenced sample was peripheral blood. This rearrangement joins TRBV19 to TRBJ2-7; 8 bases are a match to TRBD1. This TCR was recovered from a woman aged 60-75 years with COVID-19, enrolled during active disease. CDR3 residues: CASRIRDRPSYEQYF. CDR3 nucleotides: TGTGCCAGTAGAATCCGGGACAGGCCGTCCTACGAGCAGTACTTC.